Included here is one TCR beta chain sequence, with context. The antigen is undetermined. The data belong to a study of T cell responses to AZD1222 COVID-19 vaccine. Profiled with immunoSEQ multiplex PCR; TCRdb holds only in-frame clones, not every one. This repertoire shows about 130,000 clones, about nine tenths found once; its top ten account for 20% to 25%. Germline V gene lookup returns CDR1 SEHNR and CDR2 FQNEAQ (reference sequence). The CDR3 spans 14 residues. V was cut by 1 base and J by 2 bases, with 8 bases left in between. Overall study findings and caveats: Within unmutated variant regions lay the reported targets of nearly half of spike-specific TCRs. Most donors were white British, females outnumbered males, and clonal diversity was possibly underestimated. Vaccine-associated CD4 TCRs spanned spike, dominant at 160-218 and 743-854.

The sample was peripheral blood, taken on day 0 of AZD1222 vaccination. This TCR was sampled from an adult in good health. V is TRBV7-9 and J is TRBJ1-1; D gene unclear. In DNA, the CDR3 is TGTGCCAGCAGCTTAGTACAGATAAACACTGAAGCTTTCTTT. This encodes CASSLVQINTEAFF. Based on the CDR3 plus reference TRBV7-9 and TRBJ1-1, the full variable domain is DTGVSQNPRHKITKRGQNVTFRCDPISEHNRLYWYRQTLGQGPEFLTYFQNEAQLEKSRLLSDRFSAERPKGSFSTLEIQRTEQGDSAMYLCASSLVQINTEAFFGQGTRLTVV.